This T cell receptor (beta chain) emerged from a study of T-cell memory formation after mild COVID-19. Study-level information: TCR clusters were mostly donor specific.

Between the trimmed V and J ends, which lost 6 bases and 5 bases, there was a span of 14 bases. The CDR3 covers 14 residues. Germline lookup yields CDR1 SGHKS and CDR2 YYEKEE (reference sequence). Researchers used 5'RACE with constant-segment primers to make TCR alpha and TCR beta cDNA libraries that carry sample barcodes and UMIs. TCRdb redid the calling of the 5' RACE reads with MiXCR, one entry per CDR3 protein. The sample includes approximately 490,000 distinct CDR3 sequences, approximately 20% of them seen just once. Sequencing input: PBMCs or a T cell subset sorted from them (not recorded which). This chain joins TRBV5-5 and TRBJ2-2, with D perhaps matching TRBD2 (5 bases). The sequence was obtained from an adult woman who had mild COVID-19 (a few samples of this study predate the infection). Cell type and time point are not known. The CDR3 protein is CASTPLPGTGELFF. CDR3 in DNA: TGTGCCAGCACCCCTTTGCCGGGGACCGGGGAGCTGTTTTTT.